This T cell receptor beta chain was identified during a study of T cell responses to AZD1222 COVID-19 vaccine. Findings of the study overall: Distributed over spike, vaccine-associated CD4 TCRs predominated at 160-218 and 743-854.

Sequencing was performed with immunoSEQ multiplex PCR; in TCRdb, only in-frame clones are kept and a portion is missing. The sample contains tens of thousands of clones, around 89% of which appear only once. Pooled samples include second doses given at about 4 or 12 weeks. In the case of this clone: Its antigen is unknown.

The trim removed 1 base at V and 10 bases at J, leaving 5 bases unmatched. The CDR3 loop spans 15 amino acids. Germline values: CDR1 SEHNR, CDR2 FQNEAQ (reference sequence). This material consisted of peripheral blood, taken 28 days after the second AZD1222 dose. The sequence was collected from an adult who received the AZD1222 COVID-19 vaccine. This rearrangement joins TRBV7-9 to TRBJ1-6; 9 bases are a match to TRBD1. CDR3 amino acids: CASSLGDRASSPLHF. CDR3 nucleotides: TGTGCCAGCAGCTTAGGGGACAGGGCTTCCTCACCCCTCCACTTT. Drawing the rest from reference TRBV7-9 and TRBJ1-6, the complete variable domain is DTGVSQNPRHKITKRGQNVTFRCDPISEHNRLYWYRQTLGQGPEFLTYFQNEAQLEKSRLLSDRFSAERPKGSFSTLEIQRTEQGDSAMYLCASSLGDRASSPLHFGNGTRLTVT.